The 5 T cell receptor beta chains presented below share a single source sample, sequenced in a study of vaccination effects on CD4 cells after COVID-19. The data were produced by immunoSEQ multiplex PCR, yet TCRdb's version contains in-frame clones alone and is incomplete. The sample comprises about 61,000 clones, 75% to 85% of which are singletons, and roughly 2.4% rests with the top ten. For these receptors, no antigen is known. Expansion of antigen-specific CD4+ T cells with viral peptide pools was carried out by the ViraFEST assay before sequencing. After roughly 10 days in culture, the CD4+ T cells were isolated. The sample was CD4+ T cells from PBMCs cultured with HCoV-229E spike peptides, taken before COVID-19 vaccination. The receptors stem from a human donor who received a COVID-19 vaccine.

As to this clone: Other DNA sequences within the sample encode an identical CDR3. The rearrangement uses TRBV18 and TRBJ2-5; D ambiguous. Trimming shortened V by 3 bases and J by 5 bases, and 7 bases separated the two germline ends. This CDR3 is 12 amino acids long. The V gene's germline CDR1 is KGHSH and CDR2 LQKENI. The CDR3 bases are TGTGCCAGCTCACCTCCCTCGGAGACCCAGTACTTC. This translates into CASSPPSETQYF. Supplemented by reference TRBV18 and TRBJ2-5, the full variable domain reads NAGVMQNPRHLVRRRGQEARLRCSPMKGHSHVYWYRQLPEEGLKFMVYLQKENIIDESGMPKERFSAEFPKEGPSILRIQQVVRGDSAAYFCASSPPSETQYFGPGTRLLVL.

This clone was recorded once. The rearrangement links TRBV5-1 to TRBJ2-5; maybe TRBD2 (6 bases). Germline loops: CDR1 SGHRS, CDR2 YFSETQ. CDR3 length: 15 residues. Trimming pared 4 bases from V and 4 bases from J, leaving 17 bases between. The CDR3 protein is CASSPRTGVGETQYF. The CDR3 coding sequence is TGCGCCAGCAGCCCAAGGACGGGGGTTGGAGAGACCCAGTACTTC.

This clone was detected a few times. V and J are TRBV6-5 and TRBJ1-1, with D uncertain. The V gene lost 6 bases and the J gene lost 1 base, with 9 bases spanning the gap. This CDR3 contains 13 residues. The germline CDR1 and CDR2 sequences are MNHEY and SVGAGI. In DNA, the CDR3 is TGTGCCAGCAGAGAGGCTGGGAACACTGAAGCTTTCTTT. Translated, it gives CASREAGNTEAFF.

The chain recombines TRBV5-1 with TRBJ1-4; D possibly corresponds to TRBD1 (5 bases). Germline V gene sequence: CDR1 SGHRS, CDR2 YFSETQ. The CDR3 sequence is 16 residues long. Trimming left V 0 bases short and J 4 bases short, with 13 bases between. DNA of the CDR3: TGCGCCAGCAGCTTGGGCCCCCAGGGAGTTAATGAAAAACTGTTTTTT. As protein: CASSLGPQGVNEKLFF.

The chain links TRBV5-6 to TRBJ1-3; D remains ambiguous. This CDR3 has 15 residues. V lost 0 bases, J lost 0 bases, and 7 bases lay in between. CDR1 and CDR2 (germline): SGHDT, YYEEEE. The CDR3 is CASSLGRSSGNTIYF. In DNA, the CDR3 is TGTGCCAGCAGCTTGGGCAGGAGCTCTGGAAACACCATATATTTT.